Listed here are 13 T cell receptor beta chains from one sample, sequenced in a study of T cell responses to AZD1222 COVID-19 vaccine. The table came from immunoSEQ multiplex PCR; TCRdb's copy has only in-frame clones and leaves some out. The table lists about 130,000 clones, under 90% of them singletons. The sample consisted of peripheral blood, taken on day 0 of AZD1222 vaccination. Receptor source: an adult in good health.

The V call is TRBV19, the J call TRBJ1-5; D gene ambiguous. CDR1 and CDR2 from the germline V gene are LNHDA and SQIVND (reference sequence). Trimming took off 9 bases at V and 5 bases at J, with 20 bases between the two ends. CDR3 length: 15 residues. CDR3 sequence reads: CASRSRDHLDQPQHF. CDR3 nucleotide sequence: TGTGCCAGCCGAAGCCGGGATCACCTAGATCAGCCCCAGCATTTT.

V and J are TRBV6-6 and TRBJ1-2; possible D gene TRBD1, 5 bases. CDR3 size: 14 residues. Germline values: CDR1 MNHNY, CDR2 SVGAGI (reference sequence). V gave up 7 bases and J gave up 8 bases, with 20 bases separating them. CDR3 sequence: CASTVLGESRGYTF. CDR3 sequence (DNA): TGTGCCAGCACCGTCCTAGGGGAAAGTCGGGGCTACACCTTC.

This clone was detected only once. J is TRBJ2-7 and V is TRBV5-1, with D unresolved. CDR3 length: 14 amino acids. With 4 bases removed from V and 0 bases from J, the gap between germline ends came to 11 bases. Looked up from germline, CDR1 is SGHRS and CDR2 is YFSETQ. The CDR3 DNA reads TGCGCCAGCAGCGAAAGAGTTACCTCCTACGAGCAGTACTTC. Its translation is CASSERVTSYEQYF.

The chain couples TRBV19 to TRBJ2-7; unclear D gene. Germline CDR1 LNHDA, CDR2 SQIVND (reference sequence). CDR3 size: 14 residues. V lost 6 bases to trimming and J lost 7 bases, with 19 bases between them. CDR3 in amino acids: CASRDARKVEEQYF. The CDR3 DNA reads TGTGCCAGTAGGGACGCCCGTAAGGTGGAGGAGCAGTACTTC.

The chain is built from TRBV4-1 and TRBJ2-2; a possible D gene is TRBD1 (7 bases). Trimming cost V 4 bases and J 4 bases, with 16 bases left between them. Germline V gives CDR1 MGHRA, CDR2 YSYEKL. The CDR3 is 16 residues long. The CDR3 sequence: CASSLRRQGGTGELFF. The DNA for the CDR3 is TGCGCCAGCAGCCTTAGAAGACAGGGAGGCACCGGGGAGCTGTTTTTT.

The chain recombines TRBV29-1 with TRBJ1-1; D may be TRBD1 (5 bases). Germline CDR1 SQVTM, CDR2 ANQGSEA. The CDR3 consists of 13 residues. Trimming took 6 bases from V and 4 from J, leaving 15 bases between them. CDR3 loop: CSVARERGTEAFF. The CDR3 nucleotides read TGCAGCGTGGCCAGGGAGAGGGGCACTGAAGCTTTCTTT.

This sequence joins TRBV2 and TRBJ2-5; 10 bases match TRBD2. V gave up 4 bases and J gave up 1 base; unmatched junction bases: 6. Germline assignment: CDR1 SNHLY and CDR2 FYNNEI. CDR3 size: 16 residues. In nucleotides, the CDR3 is TGTGCCAGCAGTGGATATCTAGCGGGGGCCCAAGAGACCCAGTACTTC. This translates into CASSGYLAGAQETQYF.

V usage is TRBV25-1 and J usage is TRBJ1-4; D may be TRBD1 (5 bases). The CDR3 covers 15 residues. CDR1 and CDR2 from the germline V gene are MGHDK and SYGVNS. V gave up 5 bases and J gave up 4 bases, with 14 bases separating them. The CDR3 protein is CASSSRGEVNEKLFF. The CDR3 nucleotides read TGTGCCAGCAGTTCCAGAGGGGAGGTTAATGAAAAACTGTTTTTT.

The chain is built from TRBV6-5 and TRBJ2-5; no firm D call. There are 15 residues in the CDR3. The V gene lost 5 bases and the J gene lost 5 bases, with 18 bases spanning the gap. Germline V lookup: CDR1 MNHEY, CDR2 SVGAGI. The CDR3 bases are TGTGCCAGCAGTCCGACGCCTATAAATCCCGAGACCCAGTACTTC. Translated, it gives CASSPTPINPETQYF.

The chain links TRBV6-5 to TRBJ2-7, with TRBD1 matching over 7 bases. The CDR3 spans 15 residues. Trimming cost V 6 bases and J 0 bases; bases outside gene matches: 8. Looked up from germline, CDR1 is MNHEY and CDR2 is SVGAGI. The CDR3 nucleotides are TGTGCCAGCAGCCCGGGACAGCAGAACTCCTACGAGCAGTACTTC. It translates to CASSPGQQNSYEQYF.

The chain recombines TRBV7-9 with TRBJ1-4; D not resolved. V lost 3 bases and J 5 bases, leaving 10 bases between the germline ends. This CDR3 is built from 14 residues. CDR1 and CDR2 (germline): SEHNR, FQNEAQ (reference sequence). In DNA form, the CDR3 reads TGTGCCAGCAGCTTTGGGCAGAAAAATGAAAAACTGTTTTTT. This codes for CASSFGQKNEKLFF.

This clone was observed a single time. This sequence joins TRBV4-1 and TRBJ2-3; possible D gene TRBD1, 6 bases. Germline loops: CDR1 MGHRA, CDR2 YSYEKL. This CDR3 comprises 15 residues. V was shortened by 4 bases and J by 1 base, with 12 bases between the two germline ends. The CDR3 sequence is CASSPTGLGTDTQYF. CDR3 DNA: TGCGCCAGCAGCCCGACAGGTTTAGGCACAGATACGCAGTATTTT.

This chain connects TRBV7-9 to TRBJ2-5, with a possible D match to TRBD2 (6 bases). The germline CDR1 and CDR2 sequences are SEHNR and FQNEAQ (reference sequence). V lost 4 bases and J lost 7, with 10 bases in between. The CDR3 extends over 12 amino acids. The CDR3 here is CASSSDGRTQYF. CDR3 nucleotides: TGTGCCAGCAGCTCCGACGGGAGGACCCAGTACTTC.